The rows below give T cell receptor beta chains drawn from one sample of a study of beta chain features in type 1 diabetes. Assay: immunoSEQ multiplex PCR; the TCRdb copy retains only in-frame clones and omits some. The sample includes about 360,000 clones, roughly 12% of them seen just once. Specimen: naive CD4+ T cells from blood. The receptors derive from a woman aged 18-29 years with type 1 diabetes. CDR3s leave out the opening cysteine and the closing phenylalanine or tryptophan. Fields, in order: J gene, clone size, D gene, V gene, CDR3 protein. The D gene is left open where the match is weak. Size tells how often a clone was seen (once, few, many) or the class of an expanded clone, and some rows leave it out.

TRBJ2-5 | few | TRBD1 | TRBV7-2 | ASSYWTGRETQY
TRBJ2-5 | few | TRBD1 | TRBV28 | ASSLLGLGGETQY
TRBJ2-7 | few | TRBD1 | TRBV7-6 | ASSPRTGVYEQY
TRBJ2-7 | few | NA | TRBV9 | ASSVGDSNFGFYEQY
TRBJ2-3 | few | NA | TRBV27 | ASSYGQGRTDTQY
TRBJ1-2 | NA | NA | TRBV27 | ASSFIGRVGSNYGYT
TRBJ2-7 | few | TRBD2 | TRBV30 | AWVKGSGDEQY
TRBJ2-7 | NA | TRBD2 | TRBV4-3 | ASSPYFAGGYEQY
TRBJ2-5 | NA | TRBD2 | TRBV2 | ASREGPRRETQY
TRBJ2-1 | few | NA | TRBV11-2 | ASSLDVGGSYNEQF
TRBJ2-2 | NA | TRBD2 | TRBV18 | ASSDGTSGSGELF
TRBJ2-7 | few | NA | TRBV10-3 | AISRGQNEQY
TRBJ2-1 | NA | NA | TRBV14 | ASSQDFYSYNEQF
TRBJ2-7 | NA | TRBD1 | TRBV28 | ASSDRDRSYEQY
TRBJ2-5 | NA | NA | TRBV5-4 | ASSLVARQETQY
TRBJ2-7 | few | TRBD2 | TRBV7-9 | ASSLTVNSGMGKVDEQY
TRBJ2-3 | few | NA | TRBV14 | ASSLSTDTQY
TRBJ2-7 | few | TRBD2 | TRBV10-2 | ASRVAGDSYEQY
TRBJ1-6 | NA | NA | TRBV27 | ASSLYRSSYNSPLH
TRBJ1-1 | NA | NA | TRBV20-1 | SAGGGTEAF
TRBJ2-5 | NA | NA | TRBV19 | ASGERLQETQY
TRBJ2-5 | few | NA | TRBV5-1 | ASSLGTRASGETQY
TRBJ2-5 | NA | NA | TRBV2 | ASTSGAARETQY
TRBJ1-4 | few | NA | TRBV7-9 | ASSPNKLLF
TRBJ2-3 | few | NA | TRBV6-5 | ASSPPGTDTQY
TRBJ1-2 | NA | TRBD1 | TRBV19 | ASSIQDRAGYT
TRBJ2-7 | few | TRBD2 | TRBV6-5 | ASSAGAGRYEQY
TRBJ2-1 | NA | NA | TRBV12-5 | ASGLVQTGQF
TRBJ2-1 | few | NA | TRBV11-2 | ASSLIFRPKAAREQF
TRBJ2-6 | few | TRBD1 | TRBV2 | ASSEGDRVSGANVLT
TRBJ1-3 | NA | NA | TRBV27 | ASSPQGSGNTIY
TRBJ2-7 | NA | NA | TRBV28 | ASSPGAGTYEQY
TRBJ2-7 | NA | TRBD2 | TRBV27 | ASRTSGSYEQY
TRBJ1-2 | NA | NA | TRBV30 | AWSGGTYGYT
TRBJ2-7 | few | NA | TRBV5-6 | ASSLDRLSYEQY
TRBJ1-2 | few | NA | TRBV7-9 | ASSVIAREVHYGYT
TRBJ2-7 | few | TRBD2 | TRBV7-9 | ASSEPTSGSSLSGYEQY
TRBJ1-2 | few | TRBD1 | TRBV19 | ASSPTGTGRILGYT
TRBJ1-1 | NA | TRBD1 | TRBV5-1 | ASSPWTGGTEAF